This T cell receptor beta chain was retrieved from a study of early T cells in non-severe SARS-CoV-2 infection. Study context: Sequencing targeted bulk RNA from unsorted whole blood, leaving chains unpaired.

Separate cDNA molecules each had unique molecular identifiers attached to them. A single record per CDR3 protein comes from TCRdb applying MiXCR to the 5' RACE reads. This table holds over 75,000 distinct CDR3 sequences, 15% found once. Germline V CDR1 and CDR2: SGHAT, FQDESV (reference sequence). The CDR3 extends over 15 amino acids. Trimming removed 5 bases from V and 6 bases from J, with 17 bases in between. Sequencing used whole blood. The receptor comes from an adult who was a healthcare worker with PCR-confirmed SARS-CoV-2 infection or an uninfected control (not recorded which). V is TRBV11-1 and J is TRBJ2-1; possibly TRBD2 for D (6 bases). The CDR3 region has the DNA TGTGCCAGCAGCGCCCGGGACTCCAGGCCCAATGAGCAGTTCTTC. It encodes CASSARDSRPNEQFF. The whole variable domain, remainder taken from reference TRBV11-1 and TRBJ2-1, is EAEVAQSPRYKITEKSQAVAFWCDPISGHATLYWYRQILGQGPELLVQFQDESVVDDSQLPKDRFSAERLKGVDSTLKIQPAELGDSAMYLCASSARDSRPNEQFFGPGTRLTVL.